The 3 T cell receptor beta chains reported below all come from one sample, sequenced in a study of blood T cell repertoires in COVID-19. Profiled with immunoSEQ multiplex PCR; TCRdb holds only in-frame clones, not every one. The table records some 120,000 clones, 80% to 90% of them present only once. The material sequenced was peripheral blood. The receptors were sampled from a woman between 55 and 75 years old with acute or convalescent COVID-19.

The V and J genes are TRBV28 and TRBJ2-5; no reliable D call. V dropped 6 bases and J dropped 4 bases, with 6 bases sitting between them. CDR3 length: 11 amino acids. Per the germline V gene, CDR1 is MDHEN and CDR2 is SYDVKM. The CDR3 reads CASSSGETQYF. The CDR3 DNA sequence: TGTGCCAGCAGCTCCGGAGAGACCCAGTACTTC.

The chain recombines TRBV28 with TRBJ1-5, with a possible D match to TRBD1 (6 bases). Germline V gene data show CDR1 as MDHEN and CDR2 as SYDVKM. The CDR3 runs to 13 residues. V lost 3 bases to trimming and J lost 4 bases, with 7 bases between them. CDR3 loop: CASSFQGNQPQHF. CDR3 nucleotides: TGTGCCAGCAGTTTCCAGGGGAATCAGCCCCAGCATTTT.

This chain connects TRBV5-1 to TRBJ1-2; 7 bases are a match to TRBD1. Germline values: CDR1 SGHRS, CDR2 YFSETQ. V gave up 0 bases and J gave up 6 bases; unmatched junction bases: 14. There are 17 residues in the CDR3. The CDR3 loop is CASSLAYRRQGLDGYTF. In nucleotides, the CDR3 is TGCGCCAGCAGCTTGGCCTATCGGAGACAGGGTCTTGATGGCTACACCTTC.